Listed below are T cell receptor beta chains from one sample, sequenced in a study of cytomegalovirus exposure and HLA in healthy donors. Sequencing was performed with immunoSEQ multiplex PCR; in TCRdb, only in-frame clones are kept and a portion is missing. The data contain 130,000 or so clones, 70% to 80% of them seen just once; the ten biggest clones take up approximately 1.8%. Sequencing was carried out using PBMCs. All receptors derive from a female donor in good health and CMV-seropositive. Both conserved end residues are part of each CDR3. The D gene is left open where the match is weak. Clone size, where shown, is once, few, many, or a class for clones that have expanded.

clone_size	v_call	d_call	j_call	cdr3_aa	cdr3_nt
NA	TRBV7-8	NA	TRBJ2-1	CASSLVGADEQFF	TGTGCCAGCAGCTTAGTTGGGGCAGATGAGCAGTTCTTC
few	TRBV25-1	TRBD2	TRBJ2-7	CASSELGLASYEQYF	TGTGCCAGCAGTGAATTGGGACTAGCTTCCTACGAGCAGTACTTC
few	TRBV27	TRBD1	TRBJ2-7	CASSRLYGQASYEQYF	TGTGCCAGCAGCCGCCTATACGGACAGGCCTCCTACGAGCAGTACTTC
NA	TRBV18	NA	TRBJ2-2	CASSPYTGELFF	TGTGCCAGCTCTCCGTACACCGGGGAGCTGTTTTTT
few	TRBV5-1	TRBD2	TRBJ2-3	CASSLTSGTDTQYF	TGCGCCAGCAGCTTGACTAGCGGCACAGATACGCAGTATTTT
NA	TRBV6-1	TRBD1	TRBJ1-2	CASSEVAGGFGYTF	TGTGCCAGCAGTGAAGTGGCAGGGGGGTTTGGCTACACCTTC
NA	TRBV19	NA	TRBJ2-1	CASSRPRAGYNEQFF	TGTGCCAGTAGTCGCCCCAGGGCGGGATACAATGAGCAGTTCTTC
NA	TRBV6-7	TRBD1	TRBJ2-2	CASSYSGQANTGELFF	TGTGCCAGCAGTTACTCGGGACAGGCGAACACCGGGGAGCTGTTTTTT
NA	TRBV19	TRBD2	TRBJ2-7	CASSPPGLGVRVQYF	TGTGCCAGTAGTCCTCCGGGACTAGGGGTACGGGTGCAGTACTTC
NA	TRBV4-1	TRBD2	TRBJ2-5	CASSQGLAGGIGETQYF	TGCGCCAGCAGCCAAGGGCTAGCGGGGGGCATAGGAGAGACCCAGTACTTC
NA	TRBV6-6	NA	TRBJ1-5	CASSRRSGDQPQHF	TGTGCCAGCAGTCGACGAAGTGGAGATCAGCCCCAGCATTTT
few	TRBV6-9	NA	TRBJ2-1	CAFGLTEQFF	TGTGCCTTCGGTCTTACCGAGCAGTTCTTC
NA	TRBV28	TRBD1	TRBJ1-5	CASSWTGVSNQPQHF	TGTGCCAGCAGTTGGACAGGGGTGAGCAATCAGCCCCAGCATTTT
NA	TRBV28	TRBD2	TRBJ2-5	CASSQGTSGKETQYF	TGTGCCAGCAGTCAGGGCACTAGCGGGAAAGAGACCCAGTACTTC
NA	TRBV29-1	NA	TRBJ2-5	CSVEGAGREYQETQYF	TGCAGCGTTGAGGGGGCAGGGAGGGAGTACCAAGAGACCCAGTACTTC
NA	TRBV9	NA	TRBJ1-1	CASSVETGMNTEAFF	TGTGCCAGCAGCGTAGAGACGGGGATGAACACTGAAGCTTTCTTT
NA	TRBV9	TRBD1	TRBJ1-6	CASSADDRDSGDSPLHF	TGTGCCAGCAGCGCAGACGACCGGGACAGTGGAGATTCACCCCTCCACTTT
NA	TRBV5-4	TRBD2	TRBJ2-1	CASSLSLAGGGSYNEQFF	TGTGCCAGCAGCTTGTCGCTAGCGGGAGGGGGGTCCTACAATGAGCAGTTCTTC
NA	TRBV18	TRBD1	TRBJ1-2	CASSDYDRVGGYTF	TGTGCCAGCTCAGATTACGACAGGGTTGGTGGCTACACCTTC
NA	TRBV6-6	TRBD2	TRBJ2-1	CASSSTSGGSYNEQFF	TGTGCCAGCAGTTCGACTAGCGGGGGATCCTACAATGAGCAGTTCTTC
few	TRBV6-6	NA	TRBJ2-5	CASMVGLGTQYF	TGTGCCAGCATGGTGGGGCTAGGGACCCAGTACTTC
NA	TRBV7-3	TRBD1	TRBJ1-1	CASSHRPDRGAEAFF	TGTGCCAGCAGCCACCGCCCCGACAGGGGCGCTGAAGCTTTCTTT
few	TRBV7-9	NA	TRBJ1-1	CASSATTGPEAFF	TGTGCCAGCAGCGCAACGACTGGCCCTGAAGCTTTCTTT
NA	TRBV5-1	TRBD2	TRBJ2-7	CASSLGGGLDEQYF	TGCGCCAGCAGCTTGGGGGGAGGGTTGGACGAGCAGTACTTC
NA	TRBV6-1	TRBD1	TRBJ1-1	CASSEIQGAPGTEAFF	TGTGCCAGCAGTGAAATCCAGGGGGCGCCGGGCACTGAAGCTTTCTTT
few	TRBV19	TRBD1	TRBJ2-7	CASSPGQGETYF	TGTGCCAGTAGTCCCGGACAGGGGGAAACGTACTTC
NA	TRBV5-5	TRBD2	TRBJ2-1	CASSGRYAGADEQFF	TGTGCCAGCAGCGGACGGTACGCGGGAGCCGATGAGCAGTTCTTC
NA	TRBV28	TRBD2	TRBJ2-1	CASSFRGGDGGGPPNEQFF	TGTGCCAGCAGTTTCCGGGGCGGGGATGGGGGAGGGCCCCCCAATGAGCAGTTCTTC
few	TRBV29-1	TRBD1	TRBJ1-1	CSVESAGGWGTEAFF	TGCAGCGTTGAGTCGGCAGGGGGCTGGGGCACTGAAGCTTTCTTT
few	TRBV29-1	TRBD1	TRBJ2-7	CSVGTAYEQYF	TGCAGCGTCGGGACAGCCTACGAGCAGTACTTC
NA	TRBV5-3	NA	TRBJ1-1	CARSLVSLPGRAEAFF	TGTGCCAGAAGCTTGGTTTCCCTTCCCGGGCGGGCTGAAGCTTTCTTT
NA	TRBV6-6	TRBD1	TRBJ2-5	CASSYWTGGGQETQYF	TGTGCCAGCAGTTACTGGACAGGGGGAGGCCAAGAGACCCAGTACTTC
once	TRBV2	NA	TRBJ2-7	CASSEGQSSYEQYF	TGTGCCAGCAGTGAAGGACAGAGCTCCTACGAGCAGTACTTC
few	TRBV29-1	NA	TRBJ2-5	CSVRGGETQYF	TGCAGCGTGCGAGGGGGAGAGACCCAGTACTTC
NA	TRBV27	TRBD2	TRBJ2-1	CASHPAGTNNEQFF	TGTGCCAGTCATCCAGCCGGGACTAATAATGAGCAGTTCTTC
once	TRBV5-7	TRBD1	TRBJ2-3	CASSLGGQPSTDTQYF	TGTGCCAGCAGCTTGGGGGGACAGCCAAGCACAGATACGCAGTATTTT
few	TRBV27	TRBD2	TRBJ2-1	CASSGTSFDNEQFF	TGTGCCTCGAGCGGGACTAGCTTTGACAATGAGCAGTTCTTC
NA	TRBV7-9	NA	TRBJ2-1	CASSLGLVNEQFF	TGTGCCAGCAGCTTAGGGCTAGTCAATGAGCAGTTCTTC
NA	TRBV9	TRBD1	TRBJ2-7	CASSVGGQGPTYEQYF	TGTGCCAGCAGCGTAGGGGGACAGGGTCCAACCTACGAGCAGTACTTC
few	TRBV12-5	NA	TRBJ1-4	CASGIYATNEKLFF	TGTGCTAGTGGAATATATGCAACTAATGAAAAACTGTTTTTT
few	TRBV27	TRBD1	TRBJ1-2	CASSLRAGGYGYTF	TGTGCCAGCAGTCTTCGGGCAGGGGGCTATGGCTACACCTTC
NA	TRBV2	NA	TRBJ1-1	CASSGMEGLAFF	TGTGCCAGCAGTGGGATGGAGGGATTGGCTTTCTTT
NA	TRBV5-5	TRBD2	TRBJ2-7	CASSPPPGGGYEQYF	TGTGCCAGCAGCCCACCGCCGGGAGGAGGGTACGAGCAGTACTTC
NA	TRBV5-1	NA	TRBJ1-1	CASSLLPGGNTEAFF	TGCGCCAGCAGCTTGTTGCCGGGGGGGAACACTGAAGCTTTCTTT
once	TRBV30	NA	TRBJ1-1	CAWSVPGSRTEAFF	TGTGCCTGGAGTGTACCAGGTAGTCGGACTGAAGCTTTCTTT
NA	TRBV11-2	TRBD2	TRBJ2-7	CASIFRGGLAGYEQYF	TGTGCCAGCATCTTCCGGGGGGGCTTGGCTGGCTACGAGCAGTACTTC
NA	TRBV10-3	NA	TRBJ1-2	CASGLGYGYTF	TGTGCCTCTGGGCTCGGCTATGGCTACACCTTC
NA	TRBV2	TRBD1	TRBJ2-7	CASRIRTGLMGEQYF	TGTGCCAGCAGGATTCGGACAGGGTTGATGGGCGAGCAGTACTTC